A selection of T cell receptor beta chains follows, all from one sample in a study of control samples from healthy donors and cancer patients. The method was immunoSEQ multiplex PCR; TCRdb's version includes in-frame clones alone and lacks a portion of them. Among 120,000 or so clones listed, roughly 86% were seen once. The sequenced sample was blood. The receptors derive from a man aged 60-69 years in good health. CDR3s leave out the opening cysteine and the closing phenylalanine or tryptophan.

J gene: TRBJ1-2
V gene: TRBV6-6
CDR3 protein: ASSYTGVGYT

J gene: TRBJ2-3
V gene: TRBV18
CDR3 protein: ASSPPGLSTDTQY

J gene: TRBJ1-5
V gene: TRBV12-3/TRBV12-4
CDR3 protein: ASSLTGGPQH

J gene: TRBJ2-7
V gene: TRBV28
CDR3 protein: ASSGQGAVQDEQY

J gene: TRBJ2-3
V gene: TRBV10-3
CDR3 protein: AIKMAGGSDTQY

J gene: TRBJ1-1
V gene: TRBV5-1
CDR3 protein: ASSLAYGSGTEAF

J gene: TRBJ1-6
V gene: TRBV7-2
CDR3 protein: ASSLGTTVPNSPLH

J gene: TRBJ1-5
V gene: TRBV3-1/TRBV3-2
CDR3 protein: ASSQDDLSQPQH

J gene: TRBJ2-7
V gene: TRBV4-3
CDR3 protein: ASSKQTAGDSYEQY

J gene: TRBJ1-2
V gene: TRBV18
CDR3 protein: ASSPGTGSQGGYT

J gene: TRBJ2-3
V gene: TRBV24-1
CDR3 protein: ATSDLGGPTDTQY

J gene: TRBJ1-1
V gene: TRBV27
CDR3 protein: ASSLGGARGEAF

J gene: TRBJ2-7
V gene: TRBV6-6
CDR3 protein: ASGQQRDRGYEQY

J gene: TRBJ2-7
V gene: TRBV27
CDR3 protein: ASSAGRGALFYEQY

J gene: TRBJ1-5
V gene: TRBV19
CDR3 protein: ASSIGAGGNQPQH

J gene: TRBJ1-1
V gene: TRBV18
CDR3 protein: ASSRGVGDTEAF

J gene: TRBJ2-3
V gene: TRBV2
CDR3 protein: ASSRAGGLTDTQY

J gene: TRBJ2-2
V gene: TRBV4-3
CDR3 protein: ASSQVGYTGELF

J gene: TRBJ1-3
V gene: TRBV7-9
CDR3 protein: ASSLGGEGNTIY

J gene: TRBJ2-1
V gene: TRBV5-1
CDR3 protein: ASSLGSGPSSYNEQF

J gene: TRBJ1-1
V gene: TRBV7-2
CDR3 protein: ASSLGTGGSINTEAF

J gene: TRBJ1-2
V gene: TRBV4-3
CDR3 protein: ASRGMGKPGGYT

J gene: TRBJ2-7
V gene: TRBV27
CDR3 protein: ASSGVAGGTYEQY

J gene: TRBJ2-7
V gene: TRBV27
CDR3 protein: ASSGQGGYEQY

J gene: TRBJ1-1
V gene: TRBV2
CDR3 protein: ASNWGGENTEAF

J gene: TRBJ1-2
V gene: TRBV30
CDR3 protein: AWSVTHNYGYT

J gene: TRBJ2-7
V gene: TRBV6-5
CDR3 protein: ASSYNGRRYEQY

J gene: TRBJ2-7
V gene: TRBV19
CDR3 protein: ASSISGDSYEQY

J gene: TRBJ1-3
V gene: TRBV9
CDR3 protein: ASSPSPGGSGNTIY

J gene: TRBJ1-5
V gene: TRBV18
CDR3 protein: ASSTDLSQPQH

J gene: TRBJ1-6
V gene: TRBV7-3
CDR3 protein: ASSSSDSRNSPLH

J gene: TRBJ2-3
V gene: TRBV7-2
CDR3 protein: ASSLGGANTDTQY

J gene: TRBJ2-5
V gene: TRBV24-1
CDR3 protein: ATSDPGISKETQY

J gene: TRBJ1-2
V gene: TRBV27
CDR3 protein: ASRDTGVNYGYT

J gene: TRBJ2-3
V gene: TRBV9
CDR3 protein: ASSVLGSDTQY

J gene: TRBJ2-7
V gene: TRBV12-5
CDR3 protein: ASDFGGRREPYEQY

J gene: TRBJ1-2
V gene: TRBV3-1/TRBV3-2
CDR3 protein: ASSLTGDYGYT

J gene: TRBJ2-5
V gene: TRBV3-1/TRBV3-2
CDR3 protein: ASSQDLTQY

J gene: TRBJ1-2
V gene: TRBV28
CDR3 protein: ASSRNYGYT

J gene: TRBJ2-4
V gene: TRBV3-1/TRBV3-2
CDR3 protein: ASSPSGALAKNIQY

J gene: TRBJ1-6
V gene: TRBV11-2
CDR3 protein: ASSLESDSPLH

J gene: TRBJ2-7
V gene: TRBV2
CDR3 protein: ASSQAGVVPYEQY

J gene: TRBJ1-2
V gene: TRBV2
CDR3 protein: ASRGESSGGYT

J gene: TRBJ2-6
V gene: TRBV30
CDR3 protein: AWRMAGAGSGANVLT

J gene: TRBJ1-1
V gene: TRBV7-2
CDR3 protein: ASSPSLRDISTGTEAF

J gene: TRBJ2-6
V gene: TRBV28
CDR3 protein: ASSRWGTGANVLT

J gene: TRBJ1-6
V gene: TRBV7-2
CDR3 protein: ASSSHRQLYNSPLH

J gene: TRBJ2-2
V gene: TRBV10-3
CDR3 protein: ATKWTGNTGELF

J gene: TRBJ1-3
V gene: TRBV9
CDR3 protein: ASSFTGAGPSGNTIY

J gene: TRBJ2-1
V gene: TRBV7-9
CDR3 protein: ASSPQRDTFTYNEQF

J gene: TRBJ2-7
V gene: TRBV7-9
CDR3 protein: ASSSRTAPLEQY

J gene: TRBJ1-1
V gene: TRBV19
CDR3 protein: ASSAAGTGKTEAF

J gene: TRBJ1-1
V gene: TRBV19
CDR3 protein: ASTSRGAFPL

J gene: TRBJ1-4
V gene: TRBV6-1
CDR3 protein: ASSEDPQGYNEKLF

J gene: TRBJ2-1
V gene: TRBV28
CDR3 protein: ASSSGQGALYNEQF

J gene: TRBJ1-4
V gene: TRBV5-1
CDR3 protein: ASSLEGGRNEKLF

J gene: TRBJ2-1
V gene: TRBV5-1
CDR3 protein: ASSLVEGYGNEQF

J gene: TRBJ1-5
V gene: TRBV6-5
CDR3 protein: ASRWGRGQPQH